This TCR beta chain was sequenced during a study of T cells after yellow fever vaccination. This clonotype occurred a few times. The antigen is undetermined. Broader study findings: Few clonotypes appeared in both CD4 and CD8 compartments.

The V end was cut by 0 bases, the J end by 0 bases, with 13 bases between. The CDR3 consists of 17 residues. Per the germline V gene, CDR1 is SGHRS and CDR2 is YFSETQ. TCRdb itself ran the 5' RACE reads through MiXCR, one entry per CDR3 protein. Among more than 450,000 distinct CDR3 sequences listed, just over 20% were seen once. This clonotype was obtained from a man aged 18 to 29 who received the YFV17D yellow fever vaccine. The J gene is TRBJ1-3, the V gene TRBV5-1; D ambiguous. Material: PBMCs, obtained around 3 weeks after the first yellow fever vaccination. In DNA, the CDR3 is TGCGCCAGCAGCTTGGAGGTGACTACTAGCTCTGGAAACACCATATATTTT. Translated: CASSLEVTTSSGNTIYF.